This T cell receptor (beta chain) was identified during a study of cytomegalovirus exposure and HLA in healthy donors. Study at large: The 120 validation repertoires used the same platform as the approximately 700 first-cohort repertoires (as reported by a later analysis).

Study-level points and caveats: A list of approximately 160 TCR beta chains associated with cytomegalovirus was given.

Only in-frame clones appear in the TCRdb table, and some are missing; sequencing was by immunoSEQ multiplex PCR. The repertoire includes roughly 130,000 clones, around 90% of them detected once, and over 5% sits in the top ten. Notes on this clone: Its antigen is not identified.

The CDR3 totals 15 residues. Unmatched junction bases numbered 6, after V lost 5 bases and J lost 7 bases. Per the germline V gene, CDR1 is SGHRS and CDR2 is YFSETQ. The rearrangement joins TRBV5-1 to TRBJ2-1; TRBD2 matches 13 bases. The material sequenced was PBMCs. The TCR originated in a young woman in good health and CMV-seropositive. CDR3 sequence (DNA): TGCGCCAGCAGGGCGGGACTAGCGGGATATAATGAGCAGTTCTTC. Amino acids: CASRAGLAGYNEQFF. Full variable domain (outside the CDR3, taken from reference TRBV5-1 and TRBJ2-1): KAGVTQTPRYLIKTRGQQVTLSCSPISGHRSVSWYQQTPGQGLQFLFEYFSETQRNKGNFPGRFSGRQFSNSRSEMNVSTLELGDSALYLCASRAGLAGYNEQFFGPGTRLTVL.